This T cell receptor beta chain was sequenced for a study of cytomegalovirus exposure and HLA in healthy donors. The overall study: An analysis done earlier identified fewer than 140 million unique TCR beta sequences from about 179 million T cells. Overall study findings and caveats: The listing of roughly 160 TCR beta chains classed them as cytomegalovirus-associated. TCR beta sequences reportedly predicted most subjects' HLA-A and HLA-B alleles accurately.

Healthy bone marrow donors made up the donor group. Comments on this clone: Its target is unknown.

This PCR relied on a set of 60 Vbeta primers and 13 Jbeta primers. Clones were sequenced by immunoSEQ multiplex PCR, and TCRdb holds only the in-frame ones, with some missing. The sample has 150,000 to 200,000 clones; approximately 70% are singletons. This CDR3 comprises 15 residues. V was trimmed by 0 bases and J by 4 bases, leaving 12 bases between them. Germline-derived CDR1 and CDR2 are MNHNS and SASEGT. Sequencing used PBMCs. The gene calls are TRBV6-1 and TRBJ1-2; D is unresolved. The receptor was derived from a human donor in good health. CDR3 amino acids: CASSEARLLTYGYTF. CDR3 DNA sequence: TGTGCCAGCAGTGAAGCGAGGTTGTTGACCTATGGCTACACCTTC.